These 8 T cell receptor beta chains originate from one sample sequenced in a study of graft-versus-host responses after intestinal transplantation. Their target antigens are unknown. The protocol was immunoSEQ multiplex PCR, while the TCRdb copy is restricted to in-frame clones and leaves out a portion. The sample lists some 96,000 clones, roughly 87% seen once, with over 0.95% in the top ten. This specimen consisted of unstimulated CD4+ T cells sorted from spleen or lymph node cells, obtained before transplant. The source of these receptors is a human donor who was the organ donor for an intestinal transplant.

This clone has just one count. The chain couples TRBV6-5 to TRBJ1-6; D gene uncertain. The CDR3 has 16 amino acids. CDR1 is MNHEY, CDR2 SVGAGI, per germline. V lost 0 bases to trimming and J lost 10 bases, with 16 bases between them. The DNA for the CDR3 is TGTGCCAGCAGTTACTCTTCCGGTAACCCCTCCTCACCCCTCCACTTT. Translation: CASSYSSGNPSSPLHF.

The V call is TRBV5-1, the J call TRBJ2-1; 10 bases map to TRBD1. Germline-derived CDR1 and CDR2 are SGHRS and YFSETQ. CDR3 length: 16 residues. The V gene end was trimmed by 4 bases and the J gene end by 6 bases; junction bases not matched to a gene: 10. CDR3 nucleotide sequence: TGCGCCAGCAGCCTTAAAGCCGGGACAGGGGTCAATGAGCAGTTCTTC. Protein product: CASSLKAGTGVNEQFF.

This chain uses TRBV27 with TRBJ2-1; no firm D call. Looked up from germline, CDR1 is MNHEY and CDR2 is SMNVEV (reference sequence). There are 17 residues in the CDR3. Trimming left V 5 bases short and J 4 bases short, with 21 bases between. The CDR3 DNA reads TGTGCCAGCAGTCCCCTCTCGGTCCTTCCCGAGTACAATGAGCAGTTCTTC. This encodes CASSPLSVLPEYNEQFF.

V and J are TRBV7-9 and TRBJ2-5; 7 bases match TRBD2. The germline V gene has CDR1 SEHNR and CDR2 FQNEAQ (reference sequence). V lost 0 bases, J lost 11 bases, and 3 bases stayed unmatched. This CDR3 is built from 12 residues. CDR3: CASSLATRGQYF. CDR3 bases: TGTGCCAGCAGCTTAGCAACGCGGGGGCAGTACTTC.

This chain connects TRBV5-6 to TRBJ2-5; TRBD1 agrees at 7 bases. The DNA end is a closer match to TRBJ2-7, so the J assignment may be wrong. CDR3 length: 15 residues. Germline lookup yields CDR1 SGHDT and CDR2 YYEEEE. The DNA of the CDR3 is TGTGCCAGCAGGAGGAGGACAGGCCTATCCTACGAGCAGTACTTC. Protein sequence: CASRRRTGLSYEQYF.

The chain links TRBV20-1 to TRBJ2-1; 7 positions match TRBD2. The J segment lost 10 bases and the V segment lost 3 bases, leaving 3 bases of the junction unmatched. The length of the CDR3 is 11 residues. Germline V gene sequence: CDR1 DFQATT, CDR2 SNEGSKA (reference sequence). The CDR3 loop reads CSARISGEQFF. CDR3 nucleotide sequence: TGCAGTGCTAGGATTAGCGGGGAGCAGTTCTTC.

This chain joins TRBV5-1 and TRBJ2-2; the D gene is possibly TRBD1 (6 bases). Deletions cut 5 bases from V and 3 bases from J, with 11 bases between. CDR3 size: 14 residues. From germline, CDR1 is SGHRS and CDR2 YFSETQ. The CDR3 sequence is CASRGAFDTGELFF. The CDR3 nucleotides read TGCGCCAGCAGGGGGGCCTTCGACACCGGGGAGCTGTTTTTT.

The chain combines TRBV25-1 with TRBJ1-2; 7 bases are a match to TRBD1. V lost 6 bases to trimming and J lost 7 bases; unmatched junction nucleotides: 5. This CDR3 has 12 residues. Germline CDR1 reads MGHDK; CDR2 reads SYGVNS. The DNA of the CDR3 is TGTGCCAGCAGGGAGGGACAGCTTGGCTACACCTTC. Its translation: CASREGQLGYTF.